This T cell receptor beta chain was sequenced for a study of blood T cell repertoires in COVID-19. At the level of the study: T cells, B-cell-depleted T cells, or PBMCs provided the cDNA or gDNA that served as material.

The authors' processing: Amplification from reference gene primers served as the basis for estimated nucleated cell counts. Some clones are missing from TCRdb's copy, which holds only in-frame ones; the method was immunoSEQ multiplex PCR. V, J and clone size are those of that table, while D and trimming were read from the DNA. The sample holds about 180,000 clones; over 75% are singletons and the top ten take over 9.5%. CDR1 and CDR2 from the germline V gene are MNHNS and SASEGT. Trimming shortened V by 8 bases and J by 4 bases, and 7 bases separated the two germline ends. This CDR3 spans 11 amino acids.

Sequenced input: peripheral blood. This clonotype originated in a human donor with active or convalescent COVID-19. The donor label of this sample is uncertain. The chain joins TRBV6-1 to TRBJ2-3; D ambiguous. The CDR3 spells CASRESDTQYF. The CDR3 DNA sequence: TGTGCCAGCCGCGAGTCAGATACGCAGTATTTT.